This note documents a single T cell receptor beta chain sequence. Its antigen is unknown. The source of the sample is a study of T cells and copy number aberrations in small-cell lung cancer. Study outcomes and limitations: A small sample size limited this study; results need validation. All specimens were formalin-fixed paraffin-embedded tissue, which is known to introduce sequencing artifacts.

Assay: immunoSEQ multiplex PCR; the TCRdb copy retains only in-frame clones and omits some. The data show about 2,400 clones, 70% to 85% seen once. Donors had limited-stage small-cell lung cancer and underwent surgical resection in Hangzhou, China, between about 2008 and 2020. From germline, CDR1 is SGHRS and CDR2 YFSETQ. The CDR3 loop spans 15 amino acids. Trimming removed 0 bases from V and 11 bases from J; junction bases left unmatched: 12. This TCR was sampled from a woman between 50 and 59 years old with small cell lung cancer. Sequencing used normal tissue next to the tumor. The chain carries TRBV5-1 and TRBJ1-1; 8 bases are shared with TRBD1. The CDR3 loop reads CASSLEAGGASGAFF. CDR3 sequence (DNA): TGCGCCAGCAGCTTGGAGGCAGGGGGCGCGAGTGGGGCTTTCTTT.